Following are 23 T cell receptor beta chains from one sample sequenced in a study of cytomegalovirus exposure and HLA in healthy donors. The PCR employed 60 Vbeta primers together with 13 Jbeta primers. The assay was immunoSEQ multiplex PCR, and TCRdb's table has in-frame clones only and misses some. The table records 55,000 to 65,000 clones, roughly 77% of them present only once. Source material: PBMCs. These receptors came from a woman in her thirties or forties in good health and CMV-seropositive.

The genes are TRBV5-4 and TRBJ1-4; TRBD1 matches at 7 bases. CDR1 is SGHNT, CDR2 YYREEE, per germline (reference sequence). CDR3 length: 13 residues. The V and J ends lost 9 bases and 6 bases, in that order; junction bases with no gene match: 8. The CDR3 sequence is CATLDREDEKLFF. DNA of the CDR3: TGTGCCACCCTTGACAGGGAAGATGAAAAACTGTTTTTT.

This chain connects TRBV7-2 to TRBJ2-7; 7 bases agree with TRBD2. CDR1 is SGHTA, CDR2 FQGNSA, per germline. The CDR3 contains 15 residues. The V segment lost 6 bases and the J segment 0 bases; nucleotides outside the gene matches: 8. The CDR3 spells CASSLRRGSSYEQYF. Here the CDR3 DNA reads TGTGCCAGCAGTCTAAGGCGGGGGAGCTCCTACGAGCAGTACTTC.

V and J are TRBV7-9 and TRBJ1-6; D unclear. The CDR3 sequence is 15 residues long. The germline V and J ends were trimmed by 1 base and 5 bases, with 9 bases remaining between them. Germline V gene data show CDR1 as SEHNR and CDR2 as FQNEAQ (reference sequence). This CDR3 is CASSLGQVDNSPLHF. CDR3 nucleotide sequence: TGTGCCAGCAGCTTAGGGCAGGTCGATAATTCACCCCTCCACTTT. Full variable domain (remainder filled in from reference TRBV7-9 and TRBJ1-6): DTGVSQNPRHKITKRGQNVTFRCDPISEHNRLYWYRQTLGQGPEFLTYFQNEAQLEKSRLLSDRFSAERPKGSFSTLEIQRTEQGDSAMYLCASSLGQVDNSPLHFGNGTRLTVT.

The CDR3 spells CASSDRQGGGYTF. DNA for the CDR3: TGTGCCAGCAGCGACCGACAGGGGGGTGGCTACACCTTC. The J gene is TRBJ1-2, the V gene TRBV6-1; 9 bases match TRBD1. The CDR3 contains 13 residues. Germline V lookup: CDR1 MNHNS, CDR2 SASEGT. Trimming cost V 6 bases and J 7 bases; bases outside gene matches: 6.

The chain recombines TRBV5-4 with TRBJ1-3; perhaps TRBD1 as D (5 bases). Trimming removed 0 bases at V and 0 bases at J, with 13 bases between. CDR1 and CDR2 from the germline V gene are SGHNT and YYREEE (reference sequence). The CDR3 runs to 17 residues. CDR3 bases: TGTGCCAGCAGCTTGGGGCCCGGGGGGAGCTCTGGAAACACCATATATTTT. Amino acids: CASSLGPGGSSGNTIYF.

The DNA for the CDR3 is TGCGCCAGTAGGAACACCGGGGAGCTGTTTTTT. This sequence encodes CASRNTGELFF. The V call is TRBV5-1, the J call TRBJ2-2; D is undetermined. Germline-derived CDR1 and CDR2 are SGHRS and YFSETQ. The CDR3 is made up of 11 amino acids. V dropped 8 bases and J dropped 1 base, with 3 bases sitting between them. Filled out from reference TRBV5-1 and TRBJ2-2, the complete variable domain reads KAGVTQTPRYLIKTRGQQVTLSCSPISGHRSVSWYQQTPGQGLQFLFEYFSETQRNKGNFPGRFSGRQFSNSRSEMNVSTLELGDSALYLCASRNTGELFFGEGSRLTVL.

This chain joins TRBV18 and TRBJ1-2; D is uncertain. Germline lookup yields CDR1 KGHSH and CDR2 LQKENI. The CDR3 consists of 16 residues. V was pared by 0 bases and J by 4 bases, with 15 bases between. CDR3 nucleotide sequence: TGTGCCAGCTCACCACCGGCTGCCACGATTGTCTATGGCTACACCTTC. Protein: CASSPPAATIVYGYTF.

This clone was observed once. This sequence joins TRBV15 and TRBJ2-7, with 9 bases that match TRBD1. The V and J ends lost 0 bases and 4 bases, in that order; junction bases with no gene match: 7. The germline V gene has CDR1 LNHNV and CDR2 YYDKDF (reference sequence). CDR3 size: 16 residues. The CDR3 protein is CATSREGVGQGYEQYF. CDR3 DNA sequence: TGTGCCACCAGCAGAGAGGGTGTAGGACAGGGGTACGAGCAGTACTTC.

The J gene is TRBJ2-2, the V gene TRBV5-8; TRBD2 agrees at 8 bases. Germline CDR1 is SGHTS and CDR2 is YDEGEE. This CDR3 has 15 residues. Trimming removed 0 bases from V and 4 bases from J; junction bases left unmatched: 2. The CDR3 protein is CASSLELAGTGELFF. Written as DNA, the CDR3 is TGTGCCAGCAGCTTGGAGCTAGCGGGCACCGGGGAGCTGTTTTTT.

The rearrangement links TRBV5-4 to TRBJ2-3; 9 bases are shared with TRBD2. The V segment lost 2 bases and the J segment 6 bases; nucleotides outside the gene matches: 7. CDR1 and CDR2 (germline): SGHNT, YYREEE (reference sequence). The CDR3 has 15 amino acids. CDR3 bases: TGTGCCAGCAGCTTCTCTAGCGGGGTAGTGGATACGCAGTATTTT. This encodes CASSFSSGVVDTQYF. The full variable domain, rest sourced from reference TRBV5-4 and TRBJ2-3, is ETGVTQSPTHLIKTRGQQVTLRCSSQSGHNTVSWYQQALGQGPQFIFQYYREEENGRGNFPPRFSGLQFPNYSSELNVNALELDDSALYLCASSFSSGVVDTQYFGPGTRLTVL.

This rearrangement joins TRBV18 to TRBJ2-2, with D unresolved. This CDR3 spans 12 amino acids. V was trimmed by 3 bases and J by 6 bases, leaving 5 bases between them. Looked up from germline, CDR1 is KGHSH and CDR2 is LQKENI. CDR3 DNA sequence: TGTGCCAGCTCACCCCTCTCCGGGGAGCTGTTTTTT. Translation gives CASSPLSGELFF.

The V and J genes are TRBV5-4 and TRBJ2-3; 9 nucleotides agree with TRBD2. Per germline, CDR1 SGHNT and CDR2 YYREEE (reference sequence). The length of the CDR3 is 16 residues. J lost 2 bases, V lost 1 base, and 5 bases had no gene match. CDR3 loop: CASSLRAGGYTDTQYF. As DNA, the CDR3 is TGTGCCAGCAGCTTGCGAGCGGGGGGTTACACAGATACGCAGTATTTT.

The CDR3 DNA reads TGTGCCAGCAGCTCCCCCGCCGGGGTAGGCGGGGAGCTGTTTTTT. The encoded protein is CASSSPAGVGGELFF. This chain uses TRBV7-6 with TRBJ2-2, with D tentatively TRBD2 (5 bases). The V end lost 4 bases, the J end lost 7 bases, and 16 bases lay between the germline ends. Germline CDR1 is SGHVS and CDR2 is FNYEAQ. CDR3 length equals 15 residues. The entire variable domain, with the rest obtained from reference TRBV7-6 and TRBJ2-2, is as follows: GAGVSQSPRYKVTKRGQDVALRCDPISGHVSLYWYRQALGQGPEFLTYFNYEAQQDKSGLPNDRFSAERPEGSISTLTIQRTEQRDSAMYRCASSSPAGVGGELFFGEGSRLTVL.

The V call is TRBV5-5, the J call TRBJ2-3; tentative D call: TRBD1 (6 bases). Germline V gene data show CDR1 as SGHKS and CDR2 as YYEKEE (reference sequence). This CDR3 region has 16 residues. Trimming took 0 bases from V and 0 from J, leaving 11 bases between them. CDR3 in amino acids: CASSLGGRPSTDTQYF. In DNA form, the CDR3 reads TGTGCCAGCAGCTTGGGGGGGCGTCCTAGCACAGATACGCAGTATTTT.

This rearrangement joins TRBV6-5 to TRBJ2-5, with TRBD1 identical over 7 bases. CDR3 length equals 14 residues. J gave up 1 base and V 6 bases, and 5 bases lay outside the gene matches. Germline V CDR1 and CDR2: MNHEY, SVGAGI. The CDR3: CASSEQGTQETQYF. The CDR3 coding sequence is TGTGCCAGCAGCGAACAGGGGACCCAAGAGACCCAGTACTTC.

V gene TRBV13 combines with J gene TRBJ2-1; 13 bases agree with TRBD2. J gave up 6 bases and V 8 bases, and 7 bases lay outside the gene matches. This CDR3 contains 15 residues. CDR1 is PRHDT, CDR2 FYEKMQ, per germline (reference sequence). CDR3 protein: CASRPRTSGSNEQFF. The CDR3 bases are TGTGCCAGCCGCCCCCGGACTAGCGGGAGCAATGAGCAGTTCTTC.

The chain couples TRBV6-1 to TRBJ2-4, with D tentatively TRBD2 (5 bases). The germline V and J ends were trimmed by 7 bases and 4 bases, with 11 bases remaining between them. CDR3 length equals 13 residues. Germline V CDR1 and CDR2: MNHNS, SASEGT. The DNA of the CDR3 is TGTGCCAGCACCCTACCGGGAAAAAACATTCAGTACTTC. It codes for CASTLPGKNIQYF.

This chain connects TRBV7-8 to TRBJ2-5; D not certain. This CDR3 comprises 14 residues. V lost 5 bases and J 2 bases, leaving 12 bases between the germline ends. In germline, CDR1 is SGHVS, CDR2 FQNEAQ. The CDR3 DNA is TGTGCCAGCAGCCCCGACGGGTCTCAAGAGACCCAGTACTTC. Its translation: CASSPDGSQETQYF.

The chain joins TRBV19 to TRBJ2-7; TRBD2 matches 7 bases. J gave up 3 bases and V 5 bases, and 10 bases lay outside the gene matches. Germline CDR1 is LNHDA and CDR2 is SQIVND (reference sequence). CDR3 length equals 15 residues. The CDR3 DNA is TGTGCCAGTAGTGTCTTTACCGGGACTAACTACGAGCAGTACTTC. It is translated as CASSVFTGTNYEQYF.

The J gene is TRBJ1-2, the V gene TRBV6-1; no firm D call. This CDR3 is built from 14 residues. With 7 bases removed from V and 8 bases from J, the gap between germline ends came to 20 bases. The germline gives CDR1 MNHNS, CDR2 SASEGT. Here the CDR3 reads CASNSGRGRGGYTF. The CDR3, as DNA: TGTGCCAGCAACTCTGGGCGGGGAAGAGGCGGCTACACCTTC.

This clone appeared a few times. The chain has TRBV5-1 and TRBJ1-1, with 7 bases that match TRBD1. V gave up 2 bases and J gave up 5 bases; unmatched junction bases: 6. Germline lookup yields CDR1 SGHRS and CDR2 YFSETQ. The CDR3 spans 14 residues. Written as DNA, the CDR3 is TGCGCCAGCAGCTTAGAGGGGGCTGTTACTGAAGCTTTCTTT. The encoded protein is CASSLEGAVTEAFF.

CDR3: CASSQEQGQAPGSGYGYTF. Here the CDR3 DNA reads TGCGCCAGCAGCCAAGAACAAGGACAGGCTCCGGGATCAGGCTATGGCTACACCTTC. The V and J genes are TRBV4-1 and TRBJ1-2; 7 bases map to TRBD1. Germline-derived CDR1 and CDR2 are MGHRA and YSYEKL. The V segment lost 0 bases and the J segment 4 bases; nucleotides outside the gene matches: 17. The CDR3 covers 19 residues.

This clone came up once. The chain joins TRBV18 to TRBJ1-6; 9 bases fit TRBD1. With 0 bases clipped from V and 3 bases from J, the junction kept 0 bases outside the gene matches. This CDR3 is 16 amino acids long. Germline-derived CDR1 and CDR2 are KGHSH and LQKENI. CDR3 DNA: TGTGCCAGCTCACCACCGGGACAGGGCTATAATTCACCCCTCCACTTT. It codes for CASSPPGQGYNSPLHF.